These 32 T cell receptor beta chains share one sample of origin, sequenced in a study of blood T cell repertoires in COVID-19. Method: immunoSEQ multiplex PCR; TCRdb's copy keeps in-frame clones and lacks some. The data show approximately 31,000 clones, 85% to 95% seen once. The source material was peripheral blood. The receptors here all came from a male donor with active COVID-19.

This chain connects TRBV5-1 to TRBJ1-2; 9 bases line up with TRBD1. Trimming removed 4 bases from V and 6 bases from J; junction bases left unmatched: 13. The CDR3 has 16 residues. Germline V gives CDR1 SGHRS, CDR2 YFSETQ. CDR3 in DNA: TGCGCCAGCAGCCAGGGACAGGGAACTCCTCGACATGGCTACACCTTC. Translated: CASSQGQGTPRHGYTF.

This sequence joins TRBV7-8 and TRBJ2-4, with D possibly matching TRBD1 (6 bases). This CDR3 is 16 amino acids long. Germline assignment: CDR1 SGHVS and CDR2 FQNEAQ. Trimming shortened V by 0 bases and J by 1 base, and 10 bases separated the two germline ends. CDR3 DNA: TGTGCCAGCAGCTTAGCTGGCAGGGGTGCCAAAAACATTCAGTACTTC. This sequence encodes CASSLAGRGAKNIQYF.

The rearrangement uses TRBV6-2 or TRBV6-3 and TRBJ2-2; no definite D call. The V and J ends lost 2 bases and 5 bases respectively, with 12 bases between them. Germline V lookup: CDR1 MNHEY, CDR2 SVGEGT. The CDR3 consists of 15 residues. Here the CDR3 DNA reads TGTGCCAGCAGTTACGGGCAGCTGGATACCGGGGAGCTGTTTTTT. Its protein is CASSYGQLDTGELFF.

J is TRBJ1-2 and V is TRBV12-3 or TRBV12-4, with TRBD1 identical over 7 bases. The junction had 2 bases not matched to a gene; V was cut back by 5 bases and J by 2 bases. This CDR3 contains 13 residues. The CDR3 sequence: CASSTTGNYGYTF. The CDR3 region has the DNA TGTGCCAGCAGTACGACAGGGAACTATGGCTACACCTTC.

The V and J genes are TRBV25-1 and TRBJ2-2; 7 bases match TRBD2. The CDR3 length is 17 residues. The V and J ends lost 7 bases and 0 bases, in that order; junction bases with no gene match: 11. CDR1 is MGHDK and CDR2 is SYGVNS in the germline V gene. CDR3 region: CASTPHAGVPNTGELFF. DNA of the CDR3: TGTGCCAGCACTCCGCACGCGGGGGTACCGAACACCGGGGAGCTGTTTTTT.

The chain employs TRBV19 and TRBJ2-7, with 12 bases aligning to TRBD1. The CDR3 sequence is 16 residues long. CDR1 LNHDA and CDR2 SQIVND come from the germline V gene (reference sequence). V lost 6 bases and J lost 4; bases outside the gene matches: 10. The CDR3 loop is CASSPRGTGGFYEQYF. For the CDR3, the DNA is TGTGCCAGTAGCCCACGCGGGACAGGGGGCTTTTACGAGCAGTACTTC.

As DNA, the CDR3 is TGTGCCAGTAGTACCCGGTACTCTGGGGCCAACGTCCTGACTTTC. It is translated as CASSTRYSGANVLTF. The genes are TRBV19 and TRBJ2-6; unclear D gene. Germline V gene lookup returns CDR1 LNHDA and CDR2 SQIVND (reference sequence). CDR3 length equals 15 residues. Between the trimmed V and J ends, which lost 4 bases and 0 bases, there was a span of 7 bases. The full variable domain, in which reference TRBV19 and TRBJ2-6 provide the parts outside the CDR3, is DGGITQSPKYLFRKEGQNVTLSCEQNLNHDAMYWYRQDPGQGLRLIYYSQIVNDFQKGDIAEGYSVSREKKESFPLTVTSAQKNPTAFYLCASSTRYSGANVLTFGAGSRLTVL.

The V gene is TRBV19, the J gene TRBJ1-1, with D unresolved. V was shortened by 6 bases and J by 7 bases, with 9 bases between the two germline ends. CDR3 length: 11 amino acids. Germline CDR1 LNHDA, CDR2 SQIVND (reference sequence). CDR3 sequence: CASSHHGEAFF. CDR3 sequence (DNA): TGTGCCAGTAGCCACCACGGTGAAGCTTTCTTT.

Written as DNA, the CDR3 is TGTGCCAGCTCACCACGAGTGCAGGGTGGAAACACTGAAGCTTTCTTT. Protein sequence: CASSPRVQGGNTEAFF. The V gene is TRBV18, the J gene TRBJ1-1; tentatively, D is TRBD1 (5 bases). The CDR3 covers 16 residues. Trimming pared 1 base from V and 2 bases from J, leaving 14 bases between. Germline loops: CDR1 KGHSH, CDR2 LQKENI. Complete variable domain (other parts from reference TRBV18 and TRBJ1-1): NAGVMQNPRHLVRRRGQEARLRCSPMKGHSHVYWYRQLPEEGLKFMVYLQKENIIDESGMPKERFSAEFPKEGPSILRIQQVVRGDSAAYFCASSPRVQGGNTEAFFGQGTRLTVV.

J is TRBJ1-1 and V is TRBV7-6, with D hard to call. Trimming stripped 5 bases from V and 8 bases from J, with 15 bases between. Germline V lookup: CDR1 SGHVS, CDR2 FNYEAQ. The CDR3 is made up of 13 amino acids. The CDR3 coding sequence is TGTGCCAGCAGCCCTATACCGGGGAACGAAGCTTTCTTT. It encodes CASSPIPGNEAFF. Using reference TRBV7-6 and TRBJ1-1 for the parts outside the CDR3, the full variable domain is GAGVSQSPRYKVTKRGQDVALRCDPISGHVSLYWYRQALGQGPEFLTYFNYEAQQDKSGLPNDRFSAERPEGSISTLTIQRTEQRDSAMYRCASSPIPGNEAFFGQGTRLTVV.

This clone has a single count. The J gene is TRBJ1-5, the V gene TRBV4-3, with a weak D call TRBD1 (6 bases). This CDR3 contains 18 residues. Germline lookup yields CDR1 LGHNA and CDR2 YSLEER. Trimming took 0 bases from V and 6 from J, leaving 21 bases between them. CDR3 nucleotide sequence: TGCGCCAGCAGCCAAGATCATGTGGCAGGGGTGGTTCGTCAGCCCCAGCATTTT. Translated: CASSQDHVAGVVRQPQHF.

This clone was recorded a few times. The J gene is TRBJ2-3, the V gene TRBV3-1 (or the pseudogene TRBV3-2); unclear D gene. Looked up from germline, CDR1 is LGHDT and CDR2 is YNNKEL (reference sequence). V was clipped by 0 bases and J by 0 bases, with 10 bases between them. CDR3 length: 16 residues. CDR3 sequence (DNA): TGTGCCAGCAGCCAAGATCTGGGCCGTAGCACAGATACGCAGTATTTT. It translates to CASSQDLGRSTDTQYF.

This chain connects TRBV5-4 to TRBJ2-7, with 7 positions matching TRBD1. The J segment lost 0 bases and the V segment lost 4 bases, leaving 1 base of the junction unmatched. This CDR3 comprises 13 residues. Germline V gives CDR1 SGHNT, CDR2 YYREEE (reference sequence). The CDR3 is CASSRQGSYEQYF. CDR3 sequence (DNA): TGTGCCAGCAGCCGACAGGGCTCCTACGAGCAGTACTTC. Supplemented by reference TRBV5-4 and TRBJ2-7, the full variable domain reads ETGVTQSPTHLIKTRGQQVTLRCSSQSGHNTVSWYQQALGQGPQFIFQYYREEENGRGNFPPRFSGLQFPNYSSELNVNALELDDSALYLCASSRQGSYEQYFGPGTRLTVT.

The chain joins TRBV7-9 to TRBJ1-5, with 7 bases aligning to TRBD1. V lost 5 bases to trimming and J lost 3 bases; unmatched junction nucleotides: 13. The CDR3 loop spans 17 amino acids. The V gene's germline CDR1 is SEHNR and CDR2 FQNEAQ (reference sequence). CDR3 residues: CASSPDTGTVYNQPQHF. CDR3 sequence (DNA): TGTGCCAGCAGCCCCGATACAGGGACAGTATACAATCAGCCCCAGCATTTT.

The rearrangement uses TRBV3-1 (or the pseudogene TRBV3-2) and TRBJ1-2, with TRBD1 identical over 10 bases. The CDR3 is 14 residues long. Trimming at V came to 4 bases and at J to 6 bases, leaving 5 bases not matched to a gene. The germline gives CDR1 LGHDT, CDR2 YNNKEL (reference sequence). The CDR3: CASSPGTGVNGYTF. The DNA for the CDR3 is TGTGCCAGCAGCCCCGGGACAGGGGTTAATGGCTACACCTTC.

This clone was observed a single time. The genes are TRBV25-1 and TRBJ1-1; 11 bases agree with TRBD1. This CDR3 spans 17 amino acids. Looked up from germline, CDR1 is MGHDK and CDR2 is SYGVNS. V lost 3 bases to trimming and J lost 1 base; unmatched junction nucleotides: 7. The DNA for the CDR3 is TGTGCCAGCAGTGATTGGGGGACAGGGGGTACGAACACTGAAGCTTTCTTT. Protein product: CASSDWGTGGTNTEAFF.

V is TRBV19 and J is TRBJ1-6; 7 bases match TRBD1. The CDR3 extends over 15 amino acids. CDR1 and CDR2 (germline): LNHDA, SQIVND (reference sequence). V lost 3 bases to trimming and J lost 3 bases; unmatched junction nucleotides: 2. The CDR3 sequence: CASSIGQDYNSPLHF. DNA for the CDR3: TGTGCCAGTAGTATCGGACAGGACTATAATTCACCCCTCCACTTT.

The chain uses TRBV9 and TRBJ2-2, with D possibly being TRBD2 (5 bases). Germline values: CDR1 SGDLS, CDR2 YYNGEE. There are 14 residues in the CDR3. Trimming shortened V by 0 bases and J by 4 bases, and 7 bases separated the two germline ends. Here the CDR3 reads CASSVVEGTGELFF. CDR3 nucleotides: TGTGCCAGCAGCGTAGTCGAGGGCACCGGGGAGCTGTTTTTT. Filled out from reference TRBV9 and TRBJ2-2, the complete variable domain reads DSGVTQTPKHLITATGQRVTLRCSPRSGDLSVYWYQQSLDQGLQFLIQYYNGEERAKGNILERFSAQQFPDLHSELNLSSLELGDSALYFCASSVVEGTGELFFGEGSRLTVL.

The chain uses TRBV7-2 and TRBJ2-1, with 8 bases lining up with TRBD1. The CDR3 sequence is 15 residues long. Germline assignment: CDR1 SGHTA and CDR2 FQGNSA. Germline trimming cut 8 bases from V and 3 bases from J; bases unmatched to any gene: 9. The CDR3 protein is CASRRGTGSYNEQFF. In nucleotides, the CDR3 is TGTGCCAGCCGCCGGGGGACAGGAAGCTACAATGAGCAGTTCTTC.

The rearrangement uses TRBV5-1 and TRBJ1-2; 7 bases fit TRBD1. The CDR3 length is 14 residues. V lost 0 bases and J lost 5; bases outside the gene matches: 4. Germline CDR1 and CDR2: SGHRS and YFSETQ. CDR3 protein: CASSLADRIYGYTF. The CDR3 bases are TGCGCCAGCAGCTTGGCGGACAGGATATATGGCTACACCTTC.

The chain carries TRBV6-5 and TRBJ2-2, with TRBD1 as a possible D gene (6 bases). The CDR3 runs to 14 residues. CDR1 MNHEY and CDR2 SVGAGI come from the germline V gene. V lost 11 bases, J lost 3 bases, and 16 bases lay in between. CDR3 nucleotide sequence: TGTGCCGGAACAGGGCAAAGGGACACCGGGGAGCTGTTTTTT. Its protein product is CAGTGQRDTGELFF.

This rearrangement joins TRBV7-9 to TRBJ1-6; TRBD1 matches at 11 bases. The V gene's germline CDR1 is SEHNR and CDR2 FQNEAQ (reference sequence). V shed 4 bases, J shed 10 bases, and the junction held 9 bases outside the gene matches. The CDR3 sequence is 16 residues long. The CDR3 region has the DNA TGTGCCAGCAGCTCAGCCGGACAGGGGGCAGGGTCACCCCTCCACTTT. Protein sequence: CASSSAGQGAGSPLHF.

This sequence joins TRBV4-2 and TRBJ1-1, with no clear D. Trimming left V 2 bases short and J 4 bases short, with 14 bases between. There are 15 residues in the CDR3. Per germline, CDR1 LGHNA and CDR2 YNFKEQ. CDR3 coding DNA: TGTGCCAGCAGCCAATCACTCCAGGTTTCCACTGAAGCTTTCTTT. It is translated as CASSQSLQVSTEAFF.

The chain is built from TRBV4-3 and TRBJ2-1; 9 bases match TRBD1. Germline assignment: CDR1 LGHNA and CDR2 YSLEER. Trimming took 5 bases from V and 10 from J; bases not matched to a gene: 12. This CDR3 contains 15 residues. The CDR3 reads CASSTRQGVQLEQFF. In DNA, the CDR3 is TGCGCCAGCAGCACCCGACAGGGGGTACAATTAGAGCAGTTCTTC.

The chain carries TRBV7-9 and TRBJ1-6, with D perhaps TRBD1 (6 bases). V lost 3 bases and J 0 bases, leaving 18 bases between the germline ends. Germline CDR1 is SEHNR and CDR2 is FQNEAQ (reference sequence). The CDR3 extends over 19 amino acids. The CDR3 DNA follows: TGTGCCAGCAGCTTGGTAGTATATACAGGGAGCTCCTATAATTCACCCCTCCACTTT. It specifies CASSLVVYTGSSYNSPLHF.

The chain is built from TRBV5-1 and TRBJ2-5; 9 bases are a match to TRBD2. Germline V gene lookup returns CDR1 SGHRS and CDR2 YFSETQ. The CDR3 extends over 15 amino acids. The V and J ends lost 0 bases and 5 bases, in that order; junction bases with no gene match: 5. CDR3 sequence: CASSLELAGIETQYF. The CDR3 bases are TGCGCCAGCAGCTTGGAACTAGCGGGCATCGAGACCCAGTACTTC. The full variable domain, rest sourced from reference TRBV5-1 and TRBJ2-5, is KAGVTQTPRYLIKTRGQQVTLSCSPISGHRSVSWYQQTPGQGLQFLFEYFSETQRNKGNFPGRFSGRQFSNSRSEMNVSTLELGDSALYLCASSLELAGIETQYFGPGTRLLVL.

The CDR3 spells CASSIGHRWPNEQFF. CDR3 sequence (DNA): TGTGCCAGCAGCATCGGACACCGGTGGCCAAATGAGCAGTTCTTC. The rearrangement links TRBV5-4 to TRBJ2-1; D may be TRBD1 (5 bases). The germline V gene encodes CDR1 SGHNT and CDR2 YYREEE (reference sequence). The CDR3 totals 15 residues. V lost 4 bases and J lost 7, with 18 bases in between.

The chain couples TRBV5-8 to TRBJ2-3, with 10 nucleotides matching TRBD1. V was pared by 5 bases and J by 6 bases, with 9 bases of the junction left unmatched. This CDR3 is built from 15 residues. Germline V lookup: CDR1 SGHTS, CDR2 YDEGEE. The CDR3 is CASSRTGGLVDTQYF. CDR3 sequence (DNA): TGTGCCAGCAGTCGGACAGGGGGTTTGGTGGATACGCAGTATTTT.

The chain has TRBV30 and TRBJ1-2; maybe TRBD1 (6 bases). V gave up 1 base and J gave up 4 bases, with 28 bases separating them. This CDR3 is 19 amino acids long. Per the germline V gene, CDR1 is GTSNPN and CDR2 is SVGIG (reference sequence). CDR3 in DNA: TGTGCCTGGAGTGAGGGGGTTAGGGGGAGGGGCCTGTACGGCTATGGCTACACCTTC. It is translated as CAWSEGVRGRGLYGYGYTF. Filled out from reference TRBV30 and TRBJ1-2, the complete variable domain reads SQTIHQWPATLVQPVGSPLSLECTVEGTSNPNLYWYRQAAGRGLQLLFYSVGIGQISSEVPQNLSASRPQDRQFILSSKKLLLSDSGFYLCAWSEGVRGRGLYGYGYTFGSGTRLTVV.

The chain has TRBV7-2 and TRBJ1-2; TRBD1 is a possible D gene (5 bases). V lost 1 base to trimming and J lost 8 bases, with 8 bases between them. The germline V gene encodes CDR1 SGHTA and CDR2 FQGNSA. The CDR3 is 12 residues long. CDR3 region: CASSLERGGYTF. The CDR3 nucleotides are TGTGCCAGCAGCTTAGAGCGGGGGGGCTACACCTTC.

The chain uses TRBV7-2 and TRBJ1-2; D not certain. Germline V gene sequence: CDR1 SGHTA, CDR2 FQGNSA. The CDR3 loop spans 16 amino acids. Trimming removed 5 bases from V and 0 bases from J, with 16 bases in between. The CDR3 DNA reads TGTGCCAGCAGCCGCCCCACAGCTGACCCTAACTATGGCTACACCTTC. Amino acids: CASSRPTADPNYGYTF.

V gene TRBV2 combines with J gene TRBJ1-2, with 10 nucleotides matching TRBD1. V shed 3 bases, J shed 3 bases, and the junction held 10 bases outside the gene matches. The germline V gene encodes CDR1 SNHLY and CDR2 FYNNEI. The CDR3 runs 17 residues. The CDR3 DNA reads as TGTGCCAGCAGTGATAGGTTTGGGACAGGGGCCTACTATGGCTACACCTTC. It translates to CASSDRFGTGAYYGYTF. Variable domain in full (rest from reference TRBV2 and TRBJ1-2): EPEVTQTPSHQVTQMGQEVILRCVPISNHLYFYWYRQILGQKVEFLVSFYNNEISEKSEIFDDQFSVERPDGSNFTLKIRSTKLEDSAMYFCASSDRFGTGAYYGYTFGSGTRLTVV.